The clone carrying this TCR beta chain occurred a few times. Its target is unknown. V was clipped by 0 bases and J by 1 base; unmatched bases: 1. The CDR3 totals 15 residues. Germline loops: CDR1 SGHTS, CDR2 YDEGEE. The data were produced by immunoSEQ multiplex PCR, yet TCRdb's version contains in-frame clones alone and is incomplete. The sample lists tens of thousands of clones; 81% were seen once. The data are from a study of OX40 agonist ivuxolimab in advanced cancers. The study, taken as a whole, reports: In general, CD8+ T cells held more expanded clones than CD4+ did, on average. Clonal expansion by week 6 occurred in CD4+ and CD8+ blood T cells (at 0.1 to 3.0 mg/kg).

This chain joins TRBV5-8 and TRBJ1-5; 7 positions agree with TRBD1. The source is an adult with an advanced solid tumor such as melanoma, head and neck, liver or kidney cancer. The sequencing here drew on CD4+ or CD8+ T cells sorted from blood, taken in a trial of the OX40 agonist ivuxolimab. As DNA, the CDR3 is TGTGCCAGCAGCTTGGAGGGGGCAAGCAATCAGCCCCAGCATTTT. This encodes CASSLEGASNQPQHF.